One T cell receptor beta chain is described in this entry. Its antigen remains unidentified. The data originate from a study of cytomegalovirus exposure and HLA in healthy donors. Overall study findings and caveats: The study listed approximately 160 cytomegalovirus-associated TCR beta chains. Subsequent analysis of the approximately 130 validation repertoires found a tendency for first-cohort TCR clusters to co-occur.

TCRdb's table, derived via immunoSEQ multiplex PCR, lists solely in-frame clones and lacks some. The top ten clones hold around 0.9% of a sample with roughly 300,000 clones, roughly 90% of them seen once. The junction had 6 bases not matched to a gene; V was cut back by 4 bases and J by 5 bases. CDR3 length: 13 amino acids. Per germline, CDR1 SGHRS and CDR2 YFSETQ. The rearrangement links TRBV5-1 to TRBJ2-7, with 7 bases fitting TRBD1. The TCR originated in a woman between 18 and 30 years old in good health and CMV-seronegative. Sequencing used PBMCs. CDR3 loop: CASSAPDRDEQYF. The CDR3, as DNA: TGCGCCAGCAGCGCCCCTGACAGGGACGAGCAGTACTTC. The full variable domain, its missing parts supplied by reference TRBV5-1 and TRBJ2-7, is KAGVTQTPRYLIKTRGQQVTLSCSPISGHRSVSWYQQTPGQGLQFLFEYFSETQRNKGNFPGRFSGRQFSNSRSEMNVSTLELGDSALYLCASSAPDRDEQYFGPGTRLTVT.